The following is a T cell receptor beta chain sequence with its context. Authors' analysis steps: Estimation of nucleated cell counts relied on the amplification of reference gene primers. Repertoires were generated with immunoSEQ multiplex PCR, while TCRdb's copy carries only in-frame clones and drops some. From that table come the V and J calls and clone size; the DNA was used to work out D and trimming. This table has a few hundred thousand clones, around nine tenths appearing once. This record belongs to a study of blood T cell repertoires in COVID-19. Study summary: Samples came from the United States, Italy and Spain, spanning acute and convalescent COVID-19. Sources were T cells, B-cell-depleted T cells, or PBMCs; the material itself was cDNA or gDNA.

The V gene end was trimmed by 5 bases and the J gene end by 4 bases; junction bases not matched to a gene: 5. This CDR3 spans 16 amino acids. CDR1 and CDR2 (germline): SGHTA, FQGTGA. The receptor comes from a human donor in a cohort sampled during active COVID-19. This chain uses TRBV7-3 with TRBJ2-1; the match to TRBD2 covers 13 bases. Input material: peripheral blood. CDR3 amino acids: CASSQQGLAGYNEQFF. CDR3 DNA: TGTGCCAGCAGCCAACAGGGACTAGCGGGGTACAATGAGCAGTTCTTC.